Presented here are 20 T cell receptor beta chains from one specimen sequenced in a study of identical twins (dated by TCRdb to 2016 to 2017). The library came from 5' RACE. The sequencer listed for this sample is Illumina HiSeq 2000. Clones were called with MiXCR by TCRdb after fastp trimmed the public reads at Q25, and only in-frame beta chains were retained. Identical CDR3 protein sequences are pooled into one entry, listed with their most common genes and DNA. This sample lists around 680,000 distinct CDR3 sequences; about 9.4% were detected once. The top ten constitute roughly 0.97% of the sample. These data also featured in a second study, about yellow fever vaccine responses in identical twins.

Sequencing used PBMCs. The receptors here all came from a woman younger than 35 in good health.

This chain uses TRBV5-6 with TRBJ2-7; 8 bases match TRBD2. The CDR3 has 13 residues. Germline loops: CDR1 SGHDT, CDR2 YYEEEE. Losses at the gene ends were 4 bases for V and 5 bases for J; bases not matched to a gene: 5. The CDR3 bases are TGTGCCAGCAGCCCGGGAGGGTCCCACGAGCAGTACTTC. Amino acid sequence: CASSPGGSHEQYF.

The V gene is TRBV20-1, the J gene TRBJ2-3; D gene unclear. Germline-derived CDR1 and CDR2 are DFQATT and SNEGSKA (reference sequence). V was trimmed by 3 bases and J by 0 bases, leaving 13 bases between them. The CDR3 runs 15 residues. CDR3 DNA: TGCAGTGCTAGTTTAGGACCCCAAAGCACAGATACGCAGTATTTT. This sequence encodes CSASLGPQSTDTQYF.

This clonotype was observed many times. The V gene is TRBV29-1, the J gene TRBJ2-7; 8 positions agree with TRBD2. This CDR3 contains 13 residues. Trimming removed 6 bases from V and 0 bases from J; junction bases left unmatched: 4. Germline V gene lookup returns CDR1 SQVTM and CDR2 ANQGSEA. This CDR3 is CSVTGGNSYEQYF. The CDR3 DNA reads as TGCAGCGTCACGGGGGGGAACTCCTACGAGCAGTACTTC.

This clonotype appeared a few times. The chain has TRBV27 and TRBJ1-2; 8 bases line up with TRBD1. From germline, CDR1 is MNHEY and CDR2 SMNVEV (reference sequence). The ends lost 6 bases at V and 4 bases at J; junction bases unmatched: 10. CDR3 length: 15 amino acids. The CDR3 reads CASSPWSGGAYGYTF. For the CDR3, the DNA is TGTGCCAGCAGCCCCTGGTCAGGGGGCGCCTATGGCTACACCTTC.

This clonotype was seen many times. CDR3 in amino acids: CASSRDLITDTQYF. The CDR3 coding sequence is TGTGCCAGCAGCCGGGACTTGATCACAGATACGCAGTATTTT. The J gene is TRBJ2-3, the V gene TRBV5-6; perhaps TRBD2 as D (6 bases). CDR1 is SGHDT and CDR2 is YYEEEE in the germline V gene. V lost 4 bases to trimming and J lost 2 bases, with 11 bases between them. The CDR3 has 14 residues.

This clonotype occurred a few times. The rearrangement links TRBV15 to TRBJ2-7; TRBD2 agrees at 11 bases. Germline assignment: CDR1 LNHNV and CDR2 YYDKDF (reference sequence). The CDR3 is 16 residues long. With V trimmed by 0 bases and J by 4 bases, 5 bases remained unmatched. Here the CDR3 DNA reads TGTGCCACCAGCAGAGATCGGGGACTAGCGGTTTACGAGCAGTACTTC. It encodes CATSRDRGLAVYEQYF.

This clonotype was seen more than once but under ten times. The chain couples TRBV12-3 or TRBV12-4 to TRBJ2-3; 9 bases match TRBD2. Trimming took 6 bases from V and 8 from J; bases not matched to a gene: 12. The CDR3 covers 15 residues. The CDR3 reads CASSRRPSGKFTQYF. The CDR3 bases are TGTGCCAGCAGCCGCCGCCCTAGCGGGAAGTTTACGCAGTATTTT.

Only a few counts were recorded for this clonotype. This chain connects TRBV28 to TRBJ2-7, with 10 bases lining up with TRBD1. Germline lookup yields CDR1 MDHEN and CDR2 SYDVKM. The CDR3 runs to 14 residues. The V segment lost 5 bases and the J segment 4 bases; nucleotides outside the gene matches: 5. The CDR3 loop is CASSDPGQGYEQYF. As DNA, the CDR3 is TGTGCCAGCAGTGATCCGGGACAGGGGTACGAGCAGTACTTC.

This clonotype was seen only a few times. This chain joins TRBV20-1 and TRBJ2-3; 12 nucleotides align to TRBD2. V lost 5 bases and J lost 5; bases outside the gene matches: 8. This CDR3 is built from 15 residues. The V gene's germline CDR1 is DFQATT and CDR2 SNEGSKA (reference sequence). The CDR3 region is CSAELRLAGEDTQYF. The CDR3 DNA sequence: TGCAGTGCTGAACTACGACTAGCGGGAGAAGATACGCAGTATTTT.

This clonotype was counted at least ten times. This chain connects TRBV5-1 to TRBJ1-1; D ambiguous. Germline V gene data show CDR1 as SGHRS and CDR2 as YFSETQ. CDR3 size: 14 residues. Trimming pared 0 bases from V and 1 base from J, leaving 7 bases between. CDR3 loop: CASSLAQPNTEAFF. In nucleotides, the CDR3 is TGCGCCAGCAGCTTGGCACAGCCGAACACTGAAGCTTTCTTT. Full variable domain (outside the CDR3, taken from reference TRBV5-1 and TRBJ1-1): KAGVTQTPRYLIKTRGQQVTLSCSPISGHRSVSWYQQTPGQGLQFLFEYFSETQRNKGNFPGRFSGRQFSNSRSEMNVSTLELGDSALYLCASSLAQPNTEAFFGQGTRLTVV.

With respect to this clonotype: This could be a read error, since a much larger clone is one nucleotide away. In nucleotides, the CDR3 is TGCGCCAGCAGCTCGACAGGGGAACTCGAGCAGTACTTC. Residues: CASSSTGELEQYF. J is TRBJ2-7 and V is TRBV5-1, with 8 bases that match TRBD1. The germline V gene has CDR1 SGHRS and CDR2 YFSETQ. The length of the CDR3 is 13 residues. After removal of 3 bases from V and 6 bases from J, the junction contained 5 bases not matched to a gene. Looking up the rest from reference TRBV5-1 and TRBJ2-7 gives the full variable domain: KAGVTQTPRYLIKTRGQQVTLSCSPISGHRSVSWYQQTPGQGLQFLFEYFSETQRNKGNFPGRFSGRQFSNSRSEMNVSTLELGDSALYLCASSSTGELEQYFGPGTRLTVT.

This clonotype was detected a few times. The rearrangement links TRBV7-2 to TRBJ1-5, with D unclear. This CDR3 is built from 14 residues. Germline-derived CDR1 and CDR2 are SGHTA and FQGNSA. Trimming removed 4 bases at V and 9 bases at J, with 16 bases between. CDR3 protein: CASSSGDIPWPQHF. CDR3 nucleotides: TGTGCCAGCAGCTCCGGGGATATTCCATGGCCCCAGCATTTT.

The rearrangement links TRBV4-1 to TRBJ2-1, with 10 bases lining up with TRBD2. CDR1 and CDR2 from the germline V gene are MGHRA and YSYEKL. This CDR3 region has 17 residues. Trimming removed 2 bases from V and 9 bases from J; junction bases left unmatched: 13. The DNA for the CDR3 is TGCGCCAGCAGCCAAATTATGGCTAGCGGGAGTAAGGGTGAGCAGTTCTTC. The encoded protein is CASSQIMASGSKGEQFF.

The table lists this clonotype with many counts. CDR3 loop: CASSFTVEQFF. The CDR3 region has the DNA TGTGCCAGCAGTTTTACAGTTGAGCAGTTCTTC. This chain joins TRBV12-3 or TRBV12-4 and TRBJ2-1, with D uncertain. V lost 3 bases and J lost 9, with 6 bases in between. The CDR3 spans 11 residues.

The V and J genes are TRBV27 and TRBJ2-2, with D perhaps assigned TRBD1 or TRBD2 (5 bases each). The CDR3 is 15 amino acids. Germline CDR1 reads MNHEY; CDR2 reads SMNVEV (reference sequence). Trimming removed 2 bases from V and 7 bases from J, with 14 bases in between. Here the CDR3 DNA reads TGTGCCAGCAGTTTAGGGACCGTCGGGGTCGGGGAGCTGTTTTTT. Translating gives CASSLGTVGVGELFF.

This chain links TRBV11-2 with TRBJ2-5, with 9 nucleotides matching TRBD1. The germline V gene has CDR1 SGHAT and CDR2 FQNNGV. CDR3 length equals 14 residues. V was pared by 5 bases and J by 9 bases, with 10 bases of the junction left unmatched. The CDR3 bases are TGTGCCAGCAGCCATAGACAGGGGGATATGGCCCAGTACTTC. It yields the protein CASSHRQGDMAQYF.

The chain recombines TRBV20-1 with TRBJ2-3, with no clear D. Trimming left V 5 bases short and J 2 bases short, with 5 bases between. The CDR3 totals 11 residues. Germline loops: CDR1 DFQATT, CDR2 SNEGSKA (reference sequence). CDR3 coding DNA: TGCAGTGCTTCAGCCACAGATACGCAGTATTTT. Residues: CSASATDTQYF.

This clonotype was recorded only once. The chain carries TRBV7-9 and TRBJ2-5; D perhaps matches TRBD1 (6 bases). V was pared by 5 bases and J by 1 base, with 20 bases between. The CDR3 has 17 amino acids. From germline, CDR1 is SEHNR and CDR2 FQNEAQ (reference sequence). The CDR3 is CASSPGQGPILQETQYF. The CDR3, as DNA: TGTGCCAGCAGCCCCGGGCAGGGGCCGATCCTCCAAGAGACCCAGTACTTC.

V gene TRBV3-1 combines with J gene TRBJ1-2; D is undetermined. CDR1 and CDR2 from the germline V gene are LGHDT and YNNKEL (reference sequence). The CDR3 extends over 14 amino acids. Trimming shortened V by 1 base and J by 4 bases, and 10 bases separated the two germline ends. The CDR3 sequence: CASSQGGVLYGYTF. The CDR3 nucleotides are TGTGCCAGCAGCCAAGGCGGGGTGCTCTATGGCTACACCTTC.

The J gene is TRBJ2-2, the V gene TRBV7-6, with D perhaps given as TRBD1 or TRBD2 (5 bases each). The germline V gene has CDR1 SGHVS and CDR2 FNYEAQ. The CDR3 extends over 16 amino acids. V was cut by 6 bases and J by 0 bases, with 14 bases left in between. CDR3 protein: CASSWGPTANTGELFF. The CDR3 region has the DNA TGTGCCAGCAGTTGGGGACCAACAGCGAACACCGGGGAGCTGTTTTTT.